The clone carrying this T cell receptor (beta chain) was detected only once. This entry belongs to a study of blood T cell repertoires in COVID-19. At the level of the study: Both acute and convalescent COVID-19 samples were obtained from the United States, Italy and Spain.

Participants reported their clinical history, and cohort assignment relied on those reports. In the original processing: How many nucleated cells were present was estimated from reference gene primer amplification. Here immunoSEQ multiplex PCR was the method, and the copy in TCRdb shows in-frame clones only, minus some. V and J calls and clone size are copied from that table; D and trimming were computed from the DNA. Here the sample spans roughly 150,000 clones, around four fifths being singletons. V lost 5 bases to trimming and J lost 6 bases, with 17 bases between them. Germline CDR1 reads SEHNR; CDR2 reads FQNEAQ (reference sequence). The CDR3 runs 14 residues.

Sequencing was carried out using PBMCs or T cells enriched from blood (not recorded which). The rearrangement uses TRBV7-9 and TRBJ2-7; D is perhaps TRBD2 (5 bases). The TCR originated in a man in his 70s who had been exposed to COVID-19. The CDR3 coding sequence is TGTGCCAGCAGCCCCCCGCTGGAGGAAAGCGAGCAGTACTTC. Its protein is CASSPPLEESEQYF.